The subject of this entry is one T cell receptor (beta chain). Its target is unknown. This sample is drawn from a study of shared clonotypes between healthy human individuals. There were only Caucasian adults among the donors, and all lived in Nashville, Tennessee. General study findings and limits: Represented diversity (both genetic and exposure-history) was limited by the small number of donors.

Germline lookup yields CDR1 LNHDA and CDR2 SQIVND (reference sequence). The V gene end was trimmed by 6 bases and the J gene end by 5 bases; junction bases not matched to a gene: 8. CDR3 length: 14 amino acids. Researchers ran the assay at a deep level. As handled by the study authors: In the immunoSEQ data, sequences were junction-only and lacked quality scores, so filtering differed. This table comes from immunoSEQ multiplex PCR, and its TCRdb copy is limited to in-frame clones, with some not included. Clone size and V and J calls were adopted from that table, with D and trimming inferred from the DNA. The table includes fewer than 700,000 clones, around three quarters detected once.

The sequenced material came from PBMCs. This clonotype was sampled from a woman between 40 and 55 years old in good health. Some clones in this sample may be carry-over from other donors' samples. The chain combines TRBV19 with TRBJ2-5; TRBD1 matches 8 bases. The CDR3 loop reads CASSPTGVRETQYF. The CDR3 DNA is TGTGCCAGTAGCCCGACAGGGGTCAGGGAGACCCAGTACTTC.